This T cell receptor (beta chain) stems from a study of blood T cell repertoires in COVID-19. For the study at large: Specimens from acute and convalescent COVID-19 originated in the United States, Italy and Spain. PBMCs, B-cell-depleted T cells, or T cells provided the cDNA or gDNA that made up the material.

The CDR3 is made up of 13 amino acids. Germline loops: CDR1 GTSNPN, CDR2 SVGIG (reference sequence). Trimming removed 3 bases from V and 1 base from J, with 10 bases in between. Per the original data handling: Quantification of nucleated cells was approximated via reference gene primer amplification. Assay used: immunoSEQ multiplex PCR; TCRdb lists only in-frame clones, some missing. The DNA gave D and trimming, while V, J and clone size come from that table. This sample has 100,000 to 150,000 clones, with roughly 80% found just once. The source is a woman aged 50 to 60 with acute or convalescent COVID-19. The sequencing sample was made of peripheral blood. This chain uses TRBV30 with TRBJ2-7; D is unresolved. The chain's CDR3 is CAWRADFSYEQYF. The CDR3 DNA sequence: TGTGCCTGGAGGGCCGACTTTTCCTACGAGCAGTACTTC.